This passage covers 21 T cell receptor beta chains from one sample sequenced in a study of blood T cell repertoires in COVID-19. Produced via immunoSEQ multiplex PCR; TCRdb's table is partial and in-frame only. The table shows tens of thousands of clones, with under 85% occurring only once. The sample consisted of peripheral blood. The receptors were gathered from a man in his 60s with COVID-19, enrolled during active disease.

The V call is TRBV6-6, the J call TRBJ1-4; a possible D gene is TRBD1 (6 bases). Trimming cost V 6 bases and J 8 bases, with 13 bases left between them. The CDR3 is 13 amino acids. Germline-derived CDR1 and CDR2 are MNHNY and SVGAGI (reference sequence). CDR3 loop: CASRQGRMEKLFF. As DNA, the CDR3 is TGTGCCAGCAGACAGGGTCGGATGGAAAAACTGTTTTTT.

V and J are TRBV7-9 and TRBJ2-3; 11 bases are shared with TRBD2. Trimming took 5 bases from V and 6 from J; bases not matched to a gene: 4. The germline CDR1 and CDR2 sequences are SEHNR and FQNEAQ (reference sequence). CDR3 size: 14 residues. Here the CDR3 reads CASSLIAGGDTQYF. Here the CDR3 DNA reads TGTGCCAGCAGCCTCATAGCGGGAGGGGATACGCAGTATTTT.

This clone was seen a handful of times. The V gene is TRBV11-3, the J gene TRBJ2-2; 9 nucleotides line up with TRBD1. CDR3 length: 14 residues. Germline V gene sequence: CDR1 SGHNT, CDR2 YENEEA. V lost 4 bases, J lost 7 bases, and 4 bases stayed unmatched. The CDR3 DNA sequence: TGTGCCAGCAGCTCGGACAGGGGAAACGGGGAGCTGTTTTTT. Translated: CASSSDRGNGELFF.

The chain employs TRBV5-1 and TRBJ2-1; unclear D gene. The CDR3 has 12 residues. CDR1 SGHRS and CDR2 YFSETQ come from the germline V gene. Trimming pared 1 base from V and 6 bases from J, leaving 5 bases between. CDR3: CASSLSSNEQFF. In DNA form, the CDR3 reads TGCGCCAGCAGCTTGTCGAGCAATGAGCAGTTCTTC.

This chain links TRBV4-2 with TRBJ1-3, with no clear D. This CDR3 spans 15 amino acids. In germline, CDR1 is LGHNA, CDR2 YNFKEQ. Trimming took 1 base from V and 0 from J, leaving 7 bases between them. This CDR3 is CASSQGLGSGNTIYF. The CDR3 DNA reads as TGTGCCAGCAGCCAAGGTCTAGGCTCTGGAAACACCATATATTTT.

This clone appeared a single time. The chain couples TRBV6-8 to TRBJ2-3; 7 bases fit TRBD2. CDR1 is MNHGY, CDR2 SAAAGT, per germline. V trimming: 2 bases; J trimming: 5 bases; junction bases outside the gene matches: 22. CDR3 length: 20 residues. The CDR3 region has the DNA TGTGCCAGCAGTTACCCCAGGGAGAGGTTAGGCCCGGGAGGAGGAGATACGCAGTATTTT. Its translation is CASSYPRERLGPGGGDTQYF.

The chain carries TRBV6-5 and TRBJ1-1; the match to TRBD1 covers 8 bases. The CDR3 loop spans 14 amino acids. Losses at the gene ends were 6 bases for V and 3 bases for J; bases not matched to a gene: 6. The germline V gene encodes CDR1 MNHEY and CDR2 SVGAGI. CDR3 sequence (DNA): TGTGCCAGCAGGCAGACAGGGGCTCACACTGAAGCTTTCTTT. Its translation is CASRQTGAHTEAFF.

The chain carries TRBV5-4 and TRBJ2-7; TRBD2 matches at 16 bases. The germline gives CDR1 SGHNT, CDR2 YYREEE (reference sequence). The CDR3 covers 17 residues. Trimming removed 5 bases from V and 0 bases from J; junction bases left unmatched: 5. The CDR3 spells CASRPGTSGRGSYEQYF. The CDR3 nucleotides read TGTGCCAGCAGACCCGGGACTAGCGGGAGGGGCTCCTACGAGCAGTACTTC.

Only one count was recorded for this clone. The chain recombines TRBV29-1 with TRBJ2-7; tentatively, D is TRBD1 (5 bases). The CDR3 loop spans 11 amino acids. Trimming took off 4 bases at V and 7 bases at J, with 11 bases between the two ends. Germline V gene sequence: CDR1 SQVTM, CDR2 ANQGSEA. The CDR3 DNA is TGCAGCGTTGGGGGCGCAGGGGAGCAGTACTTC. Its translation is CSVGGAGEQYF.

The V call is TRBV5-4, the J call TRBJ1-2; 8 bases line up with TRBD1. The CDR3 contains 13 residues. The V gene end was trimmed by 5 bases and the J gene end by 7 bases; junction bases not matched to a gene: 7. Germline lookup yields CDR1 SGHNT and CDR2 YYREEE (reference sequence). CDR3 bases: TGTGCCAGCAGGACGGGACAGGAGGTTGGCTACACCTTC. This sequence encodes CASRTGQEVGYTF.

The V call is TRBV30, the J call TRBJ2-2, with 9 bases that match TRBD2. Germline V CDR1 and CDR2: GTSNPN, SVGIG (reference sequence). V trimming: 2 bases; J trimming: 7 bases; junction bases outside the gene matches: 8. The CDR3 loop spans 15 amino acids. The CDR3 here is CAWSRGLAGIGELFF. The CDR3 DNA follows: TGTGCCTGGAGTCGCGGTCTAGCGGGGATCGGGGAGCTGTTTTTT. Based on the CDR3 plus reference TRBV30 and TRBJ2-2, the full variable domain is SQTIHQWPATLVQPVGSPLSLECTVEGTSNPNLYWYRQAAGRGLQLLFYSVGIGQISSEVPQNLSASRPQDRQFILSSKKLLLSDSGFYLCAWSRGLAGIGELFFGEGSRLTVL.

The V and J genes are TRBV7-7 and TRBJ2-1; possibly TRBD2 for D (5 bases). The germline CDR1 and CDR2 sequences are SSHAT and FNYEAQ (reference sequence). V lost 5 bases and J lost 3, with 11 bases in between. The CDR3 has 14 amino acids. The CDR3 spells CASSPGSGYNEQFF. DNA for the CDR3: TGTGCCAGCAGCCCCGGCAGCGGCTACAATGAGCAGTTCTTC.

This rearrangement joins TRBV7-3 to TRBJ2-5, with D perhaps TRBD1 (6 bases). Germline V gene data show CDR1 as SGHTA and CDR2 as FQGTGA. The CDR3 is 16 amino acids. Trimming took 1 base from V and 2 from J, leaving 14 bases between them. The CDR3 sequence: CASSLNLVRGQETQYF. In nucleotides, the CDR3 is TGTGCCAGCAGCTTAAATCTGGTCAGGGGTCAAGAGACCCAGTACTTC.

V usage is TRBV5-1 and J usage is TRBJ2-1; TRBD2 matches 14 bases. The CDR3 spans 18 residues. Trimming cost V 6 bases and J 0 bases; bases outside gene matches: 8. The V gene's germline CDR1 is SGHRS and CDR2 YFSETQ. The chain's CDR3 is CASKSRGTSGSSYNEQFF. The CDR3, as DNA: TGCGCCAGCAAATCGAGAGGGACTAGCGGGAGCTCCTACAATGAGCAGTTCTTC.

The V gene is TRBV9, the J gene TRBJ2-5; the match to TRBD2 covers 13 bases. With V trimmed by 5 bases and J by 5 bases, 9 bases remained unmatched. Per the germline V gene, CDR1 is SGDLS and CDR2 is YYNGEE. There are 16 residues in the CDR3. The CDR3 sequence: CASSAGTSGARETQYF. The CDR3 region has the DNA TGTGCCAGCAGTGCTGGGACTAGCGGGGCCCGGGAGACCCAGTACTTC. The full variable domain, its missing parts supplied by reference TRBV9 and TRBJ2-5, is DSGVTQTPKHLITATGQRVTLRCSPRSGDLSVYWYQQSLDQGLQFLIQYYNGEERAKGNILERFSAQQFPDLHSELNLSSLELGDSALYFCASSAGTSGARETQYFGPGTRLLVL.

The chain links TRBV6-6 to TRBJ1-4; 7 bases align to TRBD1. J gave up 5 bases and V 6 bases, and 9 bases lay outside the gene matches. This CDR3 contains 15 residues. Germline CDR1 is MNHNY and CDR2 is SVGAGI (reference sequence). The DNA for the CDR3 is TGTGCCAGCAGACCACACGACAGGGACAATGAAAAACTGTTTTTT. The encoded protein is CASRPHDRDNEKLFF.

This clone occurred many times. This chain connects TRBV12-5 to TRBJ2-1, with D perhaps TRBD1 (6 bases). V was shortened by 6 bases and J by 8 bases, with 20 bases between the two germline ends. CDR1 and CDR2 (germline): LGHNT, FRNRAP. The CDR3 has 15 amino acids. CDR3 nucleotide sequence: TGTGCTAGTGGCGGGCGACAGGTCTGGAACGATGAGCAGTTCTTC. Translated, it gives CASGGRQVWNDEQFF.

Only one count was recorded for this clone. The gene calls are TRBV29-1 and TRBJ2-5; 10 positions agree with TRBD1. The trim removed 7 bases at V and 3 bases at J, leaving 8 bases unmatched. The CDR3 loop spans 14 amino acids. The germline CDR1 and CDR2 sequences are SQVTM and ANQGSEA. Here the CDR3 DNA reads TGCAGCGCCGGGGGGACAGGGGTAAAAGAGACCCAGTACTTC. It encodes CSAGGTGVKETQYF. Full variable domain (missing parts from reference TRBV29-1 and TRBJ2-5): SAVISQKPSRDICQRGTSLTIQCQVDSQVTMMFWYRQQPGQSLTLIATANQGSEATYESGFVIDKFPISRPNLTFSTLTVSNMSPEDSSIYLCSAGGTGVKETQYFGPGTRLLVL.

The J gene is TRBJ2-5, the V gene TRBV7-9, with D perhaps TRBD2 (5 bases). From germline, CDR1 is SEHNR and CDR2 FQNEAQ (reference sequence). The V end was cut by 2 bases, the J end by 1 base, with 17 bases between. CDR3 size: 17 residues. The CDR3 loop is CASSLRSWAAAQETQYF. The CDR3, as DNA: TGTGCCAGCAGCTTACGGTCGTGGGCAGCGGCCCAAGAGACCCAGTACTTC.

This chain links TRBV24-1 with TRBJ1-3; D gene uncertain. Germline assignment: CDR1 KGHDR and CDR2 SFDVKD. V was cut by 7 bases and J by 4 bases, with 4 bases left in between. This CDR3 is built from 11 residues. Here the CDR3 DNA reads TGTGCCACCAGCCTAGGAAACACCATATATTTT. Translating gives CATSLGNTIYF.

This chain joins TRBV20-1 and TRBJ2-7; 7 nucleotides match TRBD1. Unmatched junction bases numbered 7, after V lost 3 bases and J lost 5 bases. Germline-derived CDR1 and CDR2 are DFQATT and SNEGSKA (reference sequence). The CDR3 extends over 13 amino acids. CDR3 DNA sequence: TGCAGTGCTAGTCTCCGACAGGGCCACGAGCAGTACTTC. This sequence encodes CSASLRQGHEQYF.